Listed below are T cell receptor beta chains from one sample, sequenced in a study of cytomegalovirus exposure and HLA in healthy donors. TCRdb's table, derived via immunoSEQ multiplex PCR, lists solely in-frame clones and lacks some. Here the sample spans roughly 140,000 clones, roughly 80% being singletons. Sequenced material: PBMCs. The receptors were sampled from a man aged 40-49 years in good health and CMV-seropositive. The conserved cysteine and the conserved F or W are not part of the CDR3 here.

j_call cdr3_length v_call cdr3_aa
TRBJ1-1 11 TRBV27 ASSRRVNTEAF
TRBJ1-3 12 TRBV4-3 ASSQSGVGDTIY
TRBJ2-6 14 TRBV19 ASSSSGTGLANVLT
TRBJ2-3 13 TRBV4-3 ASSQDGGFTDTQY
TRBJ2-3 13 TRBV4-3 ASSLAGARADTQY
TRBJ1-2 12 TRBV13 ASSLGHTNYGYT
TRBJ2-7 12 TRBV30 AVAVGQGFNEQY
TRBJ1-2 14 TRBV4-1 ASSQERGQGGGGGT
TRBJ2-5 11 TRBV30 AWGRNRGETQY
TRBJ1-2 14 TRBV30 AWSVKGASKVQGYT
TRBJ2-7 11 TRBV19 ASSRQGEREQY
TRBJ1-1 13 TRBV6-5 ASSNRGGDGTEAF
TRBJ1-1 12 TRBV5-6 ASSLDAGSLEAF
TRBJ2-1 15 TRBV11-3 ASSLRYSGAGYNEQF
TRBJ1-1 11 TRBV25-1 ASSNQASPAAF
TRBJ2-1 14 TRBV10-3 AIGAGLAGVRDEQF
TRBJ1-2 12 TRBV27 ASSSSGQGGGYT
TRBJ1-1 12 TRBV10-3 AISPGQGYTEAF
TRBJ1-2 10 TRBV30 AWSPGQFGYT
TRBJ1-2 12 TRBV29-1 SATKTGREDGYT
TRBJ2-7 12 TRBV5-1 ASRSRTTNYEQY
TRBJ2-7 14 TRBV19 ASSTRSRDTTYEQY
TRBJ2-7 12 TRBV5-4 ASSSGRSPGEQY
TRBJ2-6 14 TRBV2 ASSETSGAGANVLT
TRBJ1-1 11 TRBV7-3 ASSLYGDTEAF
TRBJ2-7 12 TRBV6-5 ASSYSPQIYEQY